Below, 8 T cell receptor beta chains from the same sample are listed, as sequenced in a study of vaccination and CD4 T cells after COVID-19. No antigen has been assigned to these receptors. Treatment specified: approximately 11-day PBMC culture with coronavirus spike peptide pools or control peptides (ViraFEST assay). Gathering of the CD4+ T cells, from the unexposed donor, took place before the COVID-19 pandemic (2011-2018). The Oncomine TCR Beta short-read assay sequenced DNA from cultured CD4+ T cells. TCRdb re-derived calls from the PCR reads in MiXCR, one entry per CDR3 protein. Here the sample spans about 7,400 distinct CDR3 sequences, around two fifths being singletons. Source material: CD4+ T cells from blood, cultured in vitro. These receptor sequences come from a human donor in good health.

V and J are TRBV2 and TRBJ2-7, with 10 bases aligning to TRBD1. Germline CDR1 reads SNHLY; CDR2 reads FYNNEI. The CDR3 loop spans 14 amino acids. V gave up 7 bases and J gave up 2 bases; unmatched junction bases: 5. The CDR3 nucleotides read TGTGCCAGCACCGGACAGGGGGGTGCCTACGAGCAGTACTTC. Translated, it gives CASTGQGGAYEQYF.

The chain joins TRBV12-3 or TRBV12-4 to TRBJ1-2, with D unclear. The CDR3 sequence is 14 residues long. Trimming pared 6 bases from V and 3 bases from J, leaving 14 bases between. CDR3 bases: TGTGCCAGCAGACTAGGACTGACGGACTATGGCTACACCTTC. This sequence encodes CASRLGLTDYGYTF.

V gene TRBV6-1 combines with J gene TRBJ2-1; tentative D call: TRBD2 (6 bases). The germline V and J ends were trimmed by 6 bases and 7 bases, with 10 bases remaining between them. CDR1 and CDR2 from the germline V gene are MNHNS and SASEGT. The CDR3 consists of 12 residues. The CDR3 DNA follows: TGTGCCAGCAGGCAGACTAGGAATGAGCAGTTCTTC. Protein: CASRQTRNEQFF.

This clonotype was counted between two and nine times. The chain links TRBV5-8 to TRBJ2-1; possible D gene TRBD2, 6 bases. The germline V gene encodes CDR1 SGHTS and CDR2 YDEGEE. V lost 1 base and J 0 bases, leaving 11 bases between the germline ends. CDR3 length equals 16 residues. As DNA, the CDR3 is TGTGCCAGCAGCTTGCGGAGGGGTCTCTCCTACAATGAGCAGTTCTTC. This encodes CASSLRRGLSYNEQFF.

The chain combines TRBV6-2 or TRBV6-3 with TRBJ1-5, with D hard to call. Germline CDR1 and CDR2: MNHEY and SVGEGT. The CDR3 spans 17 residues. Trimming removed 7 bases from V and 4 bases from J, with 23 bases in between. The CDR3 region is CASTSAVGQVVNQPQHF. CDR3 in DNA: TGTGCCAGCACCTCCGCGGTAGGGCAGGTCGTTAATCAGCCCCAGCATTTT.

This clonotype was detected only a few times. The chain combines TRBV28 with TRBJ1-1; TRBD1 matches at 9 bases. Per germline, CDR1 MDHEN and CDR2 SYDVKM. CDR3 size: 18 residues. V lost 2 bases to trimming and J lost 5 bases; unmatched junction nucleotides: 15. Here the CDR3 reads CASSLKSMWDRDRTEAFF. The CDR3 region has the DNA TGTGCCAGCAGTTTAAAGTCAATGTGGGACAGGGACAGAACTGAAGCTTTCTTT.

This clonotype was counted only a few times. The V call is TRBV15, the J call TRBJ2-4; TRBD2 matches at 11 bases. V trimming: 0 bases; J trimming: 1 base; junction bases outside the gene matches: 11. The CDR3 length is 20 residues. CDR1 is LNHNV and CDR2 is YYDKDF in the germline V gene (reference sequence). The DNA of the CDR3 is TGTGCCACCAGCAGAGAGATTGCTAGCGGGGGGTGGCCGGCCAAAAACATTCAGTACTTC. Protein: CATSREIASGGWPAKNIQYF.

The J gene is TRBJ1-5, the V gene TRBV19; 7 nucleotides match TRBD1. The CDR3 has 13 amino acids. The J segment lost 16 bases and the V segment lost 2 bases, leaving 11 bases of the junction unmatched. From germline, CDR1 is LNHDA and CDR2 SQIVND (reference sequence). CDR3 sequence reads: CASSISDRAPGHF. CDR3 sequence (DNA): TGTGCCAGTAGTATATCCGACAGGGCCCCCGGACATTTT.